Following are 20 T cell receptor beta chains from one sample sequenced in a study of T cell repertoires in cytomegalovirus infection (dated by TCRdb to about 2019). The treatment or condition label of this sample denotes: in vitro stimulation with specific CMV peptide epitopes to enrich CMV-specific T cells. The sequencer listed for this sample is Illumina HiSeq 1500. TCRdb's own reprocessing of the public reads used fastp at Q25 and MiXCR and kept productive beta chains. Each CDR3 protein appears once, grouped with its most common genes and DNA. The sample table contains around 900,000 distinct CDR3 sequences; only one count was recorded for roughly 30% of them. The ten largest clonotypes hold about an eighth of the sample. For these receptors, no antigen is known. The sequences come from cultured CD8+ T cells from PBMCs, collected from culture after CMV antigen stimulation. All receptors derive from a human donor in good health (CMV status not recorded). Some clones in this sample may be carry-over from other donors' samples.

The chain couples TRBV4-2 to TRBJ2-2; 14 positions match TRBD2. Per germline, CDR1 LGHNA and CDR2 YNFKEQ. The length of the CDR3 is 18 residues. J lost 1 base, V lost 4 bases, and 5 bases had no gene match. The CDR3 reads CASSPGLAGGQNTGELFF. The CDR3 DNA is TGTGCCAGCAGCCCTGGACTAGCGGGGGGACAGAACACCGGGGAGCTGTTTTTT.

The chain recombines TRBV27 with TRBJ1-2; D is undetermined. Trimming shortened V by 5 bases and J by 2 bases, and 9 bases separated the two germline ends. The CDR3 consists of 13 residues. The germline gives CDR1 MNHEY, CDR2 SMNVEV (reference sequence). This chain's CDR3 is CASSKNLNYGYTF. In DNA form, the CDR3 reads TGTGCCAGCAGTAAAAACTTGAACTATGGCTACACCTTC.

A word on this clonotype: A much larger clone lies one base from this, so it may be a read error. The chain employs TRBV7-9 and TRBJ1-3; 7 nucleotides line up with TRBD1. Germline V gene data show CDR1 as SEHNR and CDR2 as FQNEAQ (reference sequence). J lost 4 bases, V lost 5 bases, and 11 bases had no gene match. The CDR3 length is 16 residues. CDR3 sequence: CASSNGTGATGNTIYF. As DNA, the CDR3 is TGTGCCAGCAGCAATGGAACAGGGGCGACAGGAAACACCATATATTTT. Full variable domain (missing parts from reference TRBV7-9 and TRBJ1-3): DTGVSQNPRHKITKRGQNVTFRCDPISEHNRLYWYRQTLGQGPEFLTYFQNEAQLEKSRLLSDRFSAERPKGSFSTLEIQRTEQGDSAMYLCASSNGTGATGNTIYFGEGSWLTVV.

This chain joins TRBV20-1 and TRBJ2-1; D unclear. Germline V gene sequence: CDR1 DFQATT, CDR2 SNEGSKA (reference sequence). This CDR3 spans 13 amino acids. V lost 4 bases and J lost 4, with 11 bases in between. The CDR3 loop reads CSATGDNYNEQFF. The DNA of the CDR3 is TGCAGTGCTACAGGAGATAATTACAATGAGCAGTTCTTC.

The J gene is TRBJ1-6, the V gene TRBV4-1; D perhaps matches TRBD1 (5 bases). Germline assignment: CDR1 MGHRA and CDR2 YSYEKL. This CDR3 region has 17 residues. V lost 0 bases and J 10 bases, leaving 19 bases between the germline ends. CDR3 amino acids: CASSQDSGQRVRSPLHF. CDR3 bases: TGCGCCAGCAGCCAAGATTCAGGGCAGAGGGTTAGGTCACCCCTCCACTTT.

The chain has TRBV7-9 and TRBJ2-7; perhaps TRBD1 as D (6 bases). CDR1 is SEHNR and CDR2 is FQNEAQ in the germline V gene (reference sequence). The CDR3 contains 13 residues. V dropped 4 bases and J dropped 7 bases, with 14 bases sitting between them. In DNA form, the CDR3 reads TGTGCCAGCAGCTCTATATTCCAGGGGGAGCAGTACGTC. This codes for CASSSIFQGEQYV.

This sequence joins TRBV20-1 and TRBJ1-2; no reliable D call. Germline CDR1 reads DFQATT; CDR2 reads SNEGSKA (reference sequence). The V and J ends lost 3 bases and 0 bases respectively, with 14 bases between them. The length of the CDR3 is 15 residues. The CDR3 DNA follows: TGCAGTGCTAGCGGTGTTGACACTGCTAACTATGGCTACACCTTC. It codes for CSASGVDTANYGYTF.

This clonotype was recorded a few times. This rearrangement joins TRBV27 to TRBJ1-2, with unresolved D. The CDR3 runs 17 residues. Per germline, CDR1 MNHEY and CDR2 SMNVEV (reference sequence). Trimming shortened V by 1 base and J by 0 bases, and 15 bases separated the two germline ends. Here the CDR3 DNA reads TGTGCCAGCAGTTTATATTGGGCGGACGCCGCTAACTATGGCTACACCTTC. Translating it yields CASSLYWADAANYGYTF.

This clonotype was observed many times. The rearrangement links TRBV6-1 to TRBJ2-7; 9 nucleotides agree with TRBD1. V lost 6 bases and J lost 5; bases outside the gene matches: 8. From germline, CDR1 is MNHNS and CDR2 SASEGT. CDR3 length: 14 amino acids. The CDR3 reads CASSQYRGLNEQYV. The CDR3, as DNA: TGTGCCAGCAGCCAATACAGGGGGCTGAACGAGCAGTACGTC.

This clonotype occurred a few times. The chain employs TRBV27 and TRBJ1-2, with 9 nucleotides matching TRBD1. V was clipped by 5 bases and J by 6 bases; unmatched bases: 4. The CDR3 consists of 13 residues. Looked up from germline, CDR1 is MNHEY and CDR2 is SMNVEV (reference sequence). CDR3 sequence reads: CASSPGQGDGYTF. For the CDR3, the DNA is TGTGCCAGCAGTCCGGGACAGGGAGATGGCTACACCTTC.

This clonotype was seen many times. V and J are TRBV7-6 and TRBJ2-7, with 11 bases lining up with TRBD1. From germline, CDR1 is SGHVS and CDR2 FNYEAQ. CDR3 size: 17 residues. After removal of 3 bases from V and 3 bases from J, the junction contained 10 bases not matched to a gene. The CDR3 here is CASSFRSTGTGGYEQYF. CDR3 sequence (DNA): TGTGCCAGCAGCTTCCGTTCCACCGGGACAGGGGGCTACGAGCAGTACTTC. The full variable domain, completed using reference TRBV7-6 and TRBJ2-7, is GAGVSQSPRYKVTKRGQDVALRCDPISGHVSLYWYRQALGQGPEFLTYFNYEAQQDKSGLPNDRFSAERPEGSISTLTIQRTEQRDSAMYRCASSFRSTGTGGYEQYFGPGTRLTVT.

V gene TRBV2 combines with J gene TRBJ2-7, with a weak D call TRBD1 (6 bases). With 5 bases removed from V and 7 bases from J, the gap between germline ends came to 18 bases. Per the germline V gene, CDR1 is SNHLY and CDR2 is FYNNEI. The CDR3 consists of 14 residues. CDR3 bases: TGTGCCAGCAGTAAAAGGGACCCAAGGGGGGAGCAGTACTTC. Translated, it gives CASSKRDPRGEQYF.

In nucleotides, the CDR3 is TGTGCCAGCAGTCGGGACAGCCTTAATGAAAAACTGTTTTTT. It yields the protein CASSRDSLNEKLFF. The chain links TRBV4-2 to TRBJ1-4; 7 bases are a match to TRBD1. Unmatched junction bases numbered 5, after V lost 6 bases and J lost 4 bases. The CDR3 length is 14 residues. Germline CDR1 reads LGHNA; CDR2 reads YNFKEQ.

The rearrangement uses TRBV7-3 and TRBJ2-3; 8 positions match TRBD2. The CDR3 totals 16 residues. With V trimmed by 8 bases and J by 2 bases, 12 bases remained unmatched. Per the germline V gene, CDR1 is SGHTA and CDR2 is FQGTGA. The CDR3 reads CASSPPSGSFTDTQYF. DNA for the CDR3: TGTGCCAGCTCGCCTCCAAGCGGGAGTTTCACAGATACGCAGTATTTT.

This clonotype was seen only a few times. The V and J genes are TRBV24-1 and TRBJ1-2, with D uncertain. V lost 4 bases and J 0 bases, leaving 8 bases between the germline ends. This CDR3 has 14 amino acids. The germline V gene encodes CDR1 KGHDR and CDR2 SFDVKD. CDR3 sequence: CATSDSTANYGYTF. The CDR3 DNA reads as TGTGCCACCAGTGACTCAACAGCTAACTATGGCTACACCTTC.

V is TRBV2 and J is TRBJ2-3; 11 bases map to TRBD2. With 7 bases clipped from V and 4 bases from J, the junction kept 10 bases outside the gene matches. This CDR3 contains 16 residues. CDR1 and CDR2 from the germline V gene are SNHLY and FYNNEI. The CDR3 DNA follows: TGTGCCAGCAACCCCCGACTAGCGGGGTCCCCAGATACGCAGTATTTT. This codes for CASNPRLAGSPDTQYF.

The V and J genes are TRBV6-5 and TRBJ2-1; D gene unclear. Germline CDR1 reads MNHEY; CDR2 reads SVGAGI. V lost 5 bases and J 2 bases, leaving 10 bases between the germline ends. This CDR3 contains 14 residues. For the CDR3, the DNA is TGTGCCAGCAGTCATGACTCTCCCTACAATGAGCAGTTCTTC. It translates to CASSHDSPYNEQFF.

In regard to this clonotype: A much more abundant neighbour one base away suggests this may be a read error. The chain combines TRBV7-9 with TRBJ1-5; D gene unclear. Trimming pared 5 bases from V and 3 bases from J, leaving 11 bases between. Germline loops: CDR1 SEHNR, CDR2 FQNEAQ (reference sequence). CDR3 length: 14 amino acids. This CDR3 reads CASSLGRANQPQHF. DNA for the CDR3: TGTGCCAGCAGCCTGGGGAGGGCCAATCAGCCCCAGCATTTT.

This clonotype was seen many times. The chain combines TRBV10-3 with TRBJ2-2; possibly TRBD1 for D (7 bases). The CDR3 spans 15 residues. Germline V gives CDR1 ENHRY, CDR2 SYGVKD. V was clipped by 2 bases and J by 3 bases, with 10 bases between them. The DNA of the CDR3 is TGTGCCATCAGTGAGGGCAGGGGGGACACCGGGGAGCTGTTTTTT. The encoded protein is CAISEGRGDTGELFF.

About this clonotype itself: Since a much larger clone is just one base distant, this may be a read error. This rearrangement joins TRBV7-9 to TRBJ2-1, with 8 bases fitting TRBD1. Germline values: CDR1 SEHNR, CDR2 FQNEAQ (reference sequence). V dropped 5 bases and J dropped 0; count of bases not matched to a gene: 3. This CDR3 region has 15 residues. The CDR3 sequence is CASSKQGGSYNEQFF. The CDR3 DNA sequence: TGTGCCAGCAGCAAACAGGGGGGCTCCTACAATGAGCAGTTCTTC.